The 19 T cell receptor beta chains below come from one sample, sequenced in a study of blood T cell repertoires in COVID-19. The repertoire was sequenced with immunoSEQ multiplex PCR; TCRdb's copy has only in-frame clones and lacks some. Counted here are about 89,000 clones, about 83% occurring once; the ten biggest clones make up roughly 6.3%. Sequenced sample: peripheral blood. These receptor sequences come from a man between 70 and 80 years old with COVID-19, enrolled during active disease.

This rearrangement joins TRBV9 to TRBJ1-4; 7 bases are shared with TRBD1. The CDR3 is made up of 16 amino acids. CDR1 is SGDLS, CDR2 YYNGEE, per germline. V lost 1 base to trimming and J lost 3 bases; unmatched junction nucleotides: 6. The CDR3 bases are TGTGCCAGCAGCGTAAGAGGGGGCTGGTCTAATGAAAAACTGTTTTTT. Translating gives CASSVRGGWSNEKLFF.

The chain uses TRBV7-8 and TRBJ1-2, with 10 bases matching TRBD1. Looked up from germline, CDR1 is SGHVS and CDR2 is FQNEAQ. The CDR3 consists of 14 residues. Trimming removed 3 bases from V and 4 bases from J; junction bases left unmatched: 2. CDR3 region: CASSLGQGFYGYTF. Written as DNA, the CDR3 is TGTGCCAGCAGCTTGGGACAGGGGTTCTATGGCTACACCTTC.

In its sample, this clone was seen once. This chain uses TRBV3-1 (or the pseudogene TRBV3-2) with TRBJ2-1; 14 bases align to TRBD2. V lost 3 bases and J lost 2; bases outside the gene matches: 6. Germline CDR1 reads LGHDT; CDR2 reads YNNKEL (reference sequence). The CDR3 covers 18 residues. CDR3: CASSHGTSGSIPYNEQFF. CDR3 bases: TGTGCCAGCAGCCATGGGACTAGCGGGAGTATCCCCTACAATGAGCAGTTCTTC.

This clone was observed a handful of times. The CDR3: CASSSSGAGTWTVYGYTF. CDR3 nucleotides: TGTGCCAGCAGTTCCAGCGGGGCAGGGACGTGGACTGTCTATGGCTACACCTTC. V and J are TRBV28 and TRBJ1-2; tentatively, D is TRBD1 (5 bases). The CDR3 is made up of 18 amino acids. The germline V and J ends were trimmed by 4 bases and 4 bases, with 25 bases remaining between them. Germline lookup yields CDR1 MDHEN and CDR2 SYDVKM.

In this sample, this clone turned up a few times. Other DNA sequences in this specimen translate into the identical CDR3. The chain carries TRBV2 and TRBJ2-3; TRBD2 might be the D (6 bases). The CDR3 is made up of 15 amino acids. From germline, CDR1 is SNHLY and CDR2 FYNNEI. V was clipped by 6 bases and J by 1 base, with 14 bases between them. CDR3 DNA: TGTGCCAGCAGCCCTAGGACGGGGGGCACAGATACGCAGTATTTT. Protein product: CASSPRTGGTDTQYF.

The CDR3, as DNA: TGTGCCAGCAGCCAACCGGGGTTCGTGAGCTCCTACGAGCAGTACTTC. Translated, it gives CASSQPGFVSSYEQYF. The gene calls are TRBV14 and TRBJ2-7; possible D gene TRBD2, 5 bases. Germline loops: CDR1 SGHDN, CDR2 FVKESK. Trimming left V 2 bases short and J 0 bases short, with 14 bases between. The CDR3 has 16 residues.

The J gene is TRBJ1-5, the V gene TRBV2, with 8 bases that match TRBD1. V shed 6 bases, J shed 0 bases, and the junction held 10 bases outside the gene matches. This CDR3 has 17 residues. Germline assignment: CDR1 SNHLY and CDR2 FYNNEI. The CDR3 is CASRRTGIGYSNQPQHF. The DNA for the CDR3 is TGTGCCAGCAGACGGACAGGGATCGGGTATAGCAATCAGCCCCAGCATTTT.

This clone was counted a few times. The chain couples TRBV27 to TRBJ2-2; tentatively, D is TRBD1 (6 bases). CDR3 length: 15 amino acids. The germline CDR1 and CDR2 sequences are MNHEY and SMNVEV (reference sequence). V lost 6 bases, J lost 3 bases, and 14 bases lay in between. CDR3 sequence (DNA): TGTGCCAGCAGGCAAACAGGGACGTACACCGGGGAGCTGTTTTTT. Translation: CASRQTGTYTGELFF.

This CDR3 is CAWSQSGTAGNQPQHF. The CDR3 DNA sequence: TGTGCCTGGAGTCAGTCCGGGACAGCAGGCAATCAGCCCCAGCATTTT. V usage is TRBV30 and J usage is TRBJ1-5; 7 bases align to TRBD1. CDR3 length: 16 residues. V lost 2 bases to trimming and J lost 2 bases; unmatched junction nucleotides: 9. From germline, CDR1 is GTSNPN and CDR2 SVGIG (reference sequence). Together with reference TRBV30 and TRBJ1-5, the CDR3 gives the full variable domain: SQTIHQWPATLVQPVGSPLSLECTVEGTSNPNLYWYRQAAGRGLQLLFYSVGIGQISSEVPQNLSASRPQDRQFILSSKKLLLSDSGFYLCAWSQSGTAGNQPQHFGDGTRLSIL.

This rearrangement joins TRBV7-8 to TRBJ2-7, with 16 bases lining up with TRBD2. V shed 4 bases and J 0 bases; nucleotides not matched to a gene: 12. In germline, CDR1 is SGHVS, CDR2 FQNEAQ. CDR3 length equals 20 residues. CDR3: CASSSPPGLAGGPSSYEQYF. CDR3 bases: TGTGCCAGCAGCTCCCCCCCGGGACTAGCGGGGGGGCCCAGCTCCTACGAGCAGTACTTC.

V usage is TRBV10-3 and J usage is TRBJ2-7; D possibly corresponds to TRBD1 (6 bases). The CDR3 runs 13 residues. V was shortened by 6 bases and J by 4 bases, with 13 bases between the two germline ends. In germline, CDR1 is ENHRY, CDR2 SYGVKD. The CDR3 region is CAIRLSGEYEQYF. The CDR3 DNA sequence: TGTGCCATCAGGCTATCAGGGGAGTACGAGCAGTACTTC.

The chain carries TRBV5-5 and TRBJ2-5, with a possible D match to TRBD2 (5 bases). Per germline, CDR1 SGHKS and CDR2 YYEKEE (reference sequence). This CDR3 has 15 amino acids. V dropped 0 bases and J dropped 0 bases, with 9 bases sitting between them. DNA of the CDR3: TGTGCCAGCAGCTTGGATGTTAGCGACCAAGAGACCCAGTACTTC. Translated: CASSLDVSDQETQYF.

The chain carries TRBV18 and TRBJ1-6; the match to TRBD1 covers 8 bases. The germline gives CDR1 KGHSH, CDR2 LQKENI. The CDR3 is made up of 15 amino acids. Unmatched junction bases numbered 5, after V lost 5 bases and J lost 5 bases. In DNA, the CDR3 is TGTGCCAGCTCATGGGGGACAGGAGATAATTCACCCCTCCACTTT. As protein: CASSWGTGDNSPLHF.

This clone was seen just once. The chain uses TRBV27 and TRBJ1-6; D may be TRBD1 (6 bases). The germline CDR1 and CDR2 sequences are MNHEY and SMNVEV (reference sequence). V lost 8 bases and J 7 bases, leaving 12 bases between the germline ends. The CDR3 covers 13 residues. The CDR3: CASGRQENSPLHF. CDR3 nucleotides: TGTGCCAGCGGTCGACAGGAGAATTCACCCCTCCACTTT.

This rearrangement joins TRBV6-5 to TRBJ2-7; tentatively, D is TRBD2 (5 bases). The CDR3 has 12 residues. Germline lookup yields CDR1 MNHEY and CDR2 SVGAGI. V was shortened by 7 bases and J by 6 bases, with 13 bases between the two germline ends. CDR3: CASTLRGFEQYF. The CDR3 DNA reads TGTGCCAGCACCCTCCGGGGTTTCGAGCAGTACTTC.

The chain links TRBV4-2 to TRBJ2-2; 10 positions agree with TRBD1. This CDR3 has 14 residues. Looked up from germline, CDR1 is LGHNA and CDR2 is YNFKEQ. Losses at the gene ends were 4 bases for V and 7 bases for J; bases not matched to a gene: 3. CDR3 in amino acids: CASSLDRGFGELFF. The CDR3 nucleotides are TGTGCCAGCAGCCTGGACAGGGGGTTCGGGGAGCTGTTTTTT.

The V call is TRBV14, the J call TRBJ1-3; D ambiguous. The CDR3 contains 16 residues. CDR1 and CDR2 from the germline V gene are SGHDN and FVKESK. V was trimmed by 0 bases and J by 0 bases, leaving 9 bases between them. The CDR3 DNA sequence: TGTGCCAGCAGCCAAGATTACAGCAACTCTGGAAACACCATATATTTT. Translated, it gives CASSQDYSNSGNTIYF. Together with reference TRBV14 and TRBJ1-3, the CDR3 gives the full variable domain: EAGVTQFPSHSVIEKGQTVTLRCDPISGHDNLYWYRRVMGKEIKFLLHFVKESKQDESGMPNNRFLAERTGGTYSTLKVQPAELEDSGVYFCASSQDYSNSGNTIYFGEGSWLTVV.

The genes are TRBV18 and TRBJ1-4; 10 bases match TRBD1. The J segment lost 7 bases and the V segment lost 6 bases, leaving 8 bases of the junction unmatched. The CDR3 extends over 15 amino acids. In germline, CDR1 is KGHSH, CDR2 LQKENI. Here the CDR3 reads CASSLRTGGGEKLFF. The CDR3 nucleotides read TGTGCCAGCTCCCTCCGGACAGGGGGAGGTGAAAAACTGTTTTTT.

This clone was seen only a few times. The chain recombines TRBV7-8 with TRBJ1-1, with unresolved D. Deletions cut 4 bases from V and 1 base from J, with 10 bases between. CDR1 is SGHVS and CDR2 is FQNEAQ in the germline V gene. CDR3 length equals 14 residues. The CDR3 region has the DNA TGTGCCAGCAGCTCCCTCGGCGGGAACACTGAAGCTTTCTTT. Residues: CASSSLGGNTEAFF. Based on the CDR3 plus reference TRBV7-8 and TRBJ1-1, the full variable domain is GAGVSQSPRYKVAKRGQDVALRCDPISGHVSLFWYQQALGQGPEFLTYFQNEAQLDKSGLPSDRFFAERPEGSVSTLKIQRTQQEDSAVYLCASSSLGGNTEAFFGQGTRLTVV.